Sequencing of this T cell receptor (beta chain) was carried out in a study of T cell responses to AZD1222 COVID-19 vaccine. The V and J ends lost 5 bases and 0 bases, in that order; junction bases with no gene match: 2. CDR1 is KGHSH, CDR2 LQKENI, per germline. This CDR3 spans 15 amino acids. The repertoire was sequenced with immunoSEQ multiplex PCR; TCRdb's copy has only in-frame clones and lacks some. Seen here are more than 85,000 clones, approximately 90% observed once, and the top ten hold 9.1%. This chain links TRBV18 with TRBJ2-3; TRBD2 matches at 10 bases. Sequenced material: peripheral blood, taken on day 0 of AZD1222 vaccination. This receptor was obtained from an adult in good health. The CDR3 loop is CASSATSGSTDTQYF. For the CDR3, the DNA is TGTGCCAGCTCAGCGACTAGCGGGAGCACAGATACGCAGTATTTT.